This T cell receptor beta chain is from a study of patients and donors after allogeneic stem cell transplantation. MiXCR, applied by TCRdb to the RT-PCR reads, yields one record per CDR3 protein. Seen here are about a million distinct CDR3 sequences, more than 15% observed once, and the top ten hold roughly 6%. Ten or more counts support this clonotype. This clonotype was obtained from a human donor who was either an allogeneic HSCT recipient or a stem cell or donor lymphocyte infusion donor (not recorded which). It is not recorded whose cells these are; they may come from a transplant donor. Sequencing was carried out using blood, either unsorted or a sorted T cell fraction (not recorded which).

The CDR3 region has the DNA TGCGCCAGCAGTCTCACCCTTGCCGGGGGGATCGGCACTGAAGCTTTCTTT. As protein: CASSLTLAGGIGTEAFF. V is TRBV4-1 and J is TRBJ1-1; the D gene is possibly TRBD1 (5 bases). Trimming took 6 bases from V and 4 from J, leaving 24 bases between them. The V gene's germline CDR1 is MGHRA and CDR2 YSYEKL. The CDR3 runs 17 residues.